This passage covers 20 T cell receptor beta chains from one sample sequenced in a study of PD-L1 blockade in urothelial cancer. TCRdb's copy holds only in-frame clones and misses some; the assay was immunoSEQ multiplex PCR. The sample has 85,000 to 95,000 clones, around 87% seen once; the top ten hold around 1.5%. Time point meaning: pretreatment peripheral blood. The input for sequencing was PBMCs, taken around atezolizumab (anti-PD-L1) treatment. The receptors shown here come from a man between 60 and 70 years old with urothelial cancer.

The rearrangement links TRBV11-3 to TRBJ2-3; 11 bases fit TRBD2. The germline V gene has CDR1 SGHNT and CDR2 YENEEA. The CDR3 extends over 14 amino acids. Trimming at V came to 4 bases and at J to 4 bases, leaving 1 base not matched to a gene. The CDR3 protein is CASSSSGRSDTQYF. DNA for the CDR3: TGTGCCAGCAGCTCTAGCGGGAGGTCAGATACGCAGTATTTT.

V usage is TRBV7-2 and J usage is TRBJ1-1; TRBD1 matches at 7 bases. In germline, CDR1 is SGHTA, CDR2 FQGNSA. The CDR3 is 13 residues long. After removal of 4 bases from V and 5 bases from J, the junction contained 4 bases not matched to a gene. The CDR3 DNA reads TGTGCCAGCAGCTCGACAGGGAGGACTGAAGCTTTCTTT. It yields the protein CASSSTGRTEAFF.

V gene TRBV7-2 combines with J gene TRBJ1-2; weak D call: TRBD1 (6 bases). Germline V lookup: CDR1 SGHTA, CDR2 FQGNSA. Trimming removed 4 bases at V and 0 bases at J, with 12 bases between. CDR3 size: 15 residues. CDR3 residues: CASSSGVGANYGYTF. The CDR3 coding sequence is TGTGCCAGCAGCTCAGGGGTAGGAGCTAACTATGGCTACACCTTC.

The gene calls are TRBV18 and TRBJ1-2, with D possibly TRBD1 on 6 matching bases. V shed 3 bases and J shed 6 bases, with 14 bases lying between them. The CDR3 length is 14 residues. Germline V lookup: CDR1 KGHSH, CDR2 LQKENI. CDR3: CASSPMDSIDGYTF. The CDR3 DNA sequence: TGTGCCAGCTCACCGATGGACAGTATAGATGGCTACACCTTC.

The chain couples TRBV7-2 to TRBJ2-1; 7 bases agree with TRBD1. The CDR3 has 13 amino acids. Germline V lookup: CDR1 SGHTA, CDR2 FQGNSA. V dropped 5 bases and J dropped 7; count of bases not matched to a gene: 5. The CDR3 protein is CASSRGQLNEQFF. For the CDR3, the DNA is TGTGCCAGCAGCAGGGGACAGTTAAATGAGCAGTTCTTC.

The chain has TRBV28 and TRBJ2-3; possible D gene TRBD2, 7 bases. V lost 7 bases, J lost 6 bases, and 17 bases lay in between. Germline CDR1 and CDR2: MDHEN and SYDVKM. The CDR3 contains 14 residues. Here the CDR3 reads CASKSGGRRDTQYF. CDR3 bases: TGTGCCAGCAAGTCGGGGGGCCGTCGGGATACGCAGTATTTT.

The chain combines TRBV7-2 with TRBJ2-2, with 11 bases lining up with TRBD1. The CDR3 runs to 16 residues. Trimming removed 5 bases from V and 12 bases from J; junction bases left unmatched: 14. The germline gives CDR1 SGHTA, CDR2 FQGNSA. The CDR3 bases are TGTGCCAGCAGCCGAGGACAGGGGGCTGGCGATTTGAAGCTGTTTTTT. This translates into CASSRGQGAGDLKLFF.

The J gene is TRBJ1-2, the V gene TRBV2, with D possibly matching TRBD1 (5 bases). Germline V gene lookup returns CDR1 SNHLY and CDR2 FYNNEI. The CDR3 is 13 residues long. The CDR3 DNA is TGTAGTAGCAGGGCGGATGGTAACTATGGCTACACCTTC. Translated, it gives CSSRADGNYGYTF.

V and J are TRBV7-8 and TRBJ2-2; D might be TRBD1 (6 bases). Germline V gives CDR1 SGHVS, CDR2 FQNEAQ. The CDR3 has 15 residues. The V and J ends lost 1 base and 4 bases respectively, with 10 bases between them. The CDR3 DNA sequence: TGTGCCAGCAGCTTAGACAGGGTGGGCACCGGGGAGCTGTTTTTT. Protein product: CASSLDRVGTGELFF.

This chain uses TRBV7-2 with TRBJ2-3; TRBD2 matches at 8 bases. CDR1 and CDR2 (germline): SGHTA, FQGNSA. The junction had 6 bases not matched to a gene; V was cut back by 2 bases and J by 2 bases. This CDR3 spans 16 amino acids. Here the CDR3 reads CASSLSGGGTTDTQYF. CDR3 DNA sequence: TGTGCCAGCAGCTTATCTGGCGGGGGGACCACAGATACGCAGTATTTT.

This clone occurred a few times. This chain uses TRBV18 with TRBJ2-7, with TRBD2 as a possible D gene (6 bases). The V end was cut by 0 bases, the J end by 0 bases, with 12 bases between. This CDR3 comprises 16 residues. Germline V lookup: CDR1 KGHSH, CDR2 LQKENI. The CDR3 DNA is TGTGCCAGCTCACCACCGGGGGGTGTGAGCTCCTACGAGCAGTACTTC. Translating gives CASSPPGGVSSYEQYF.

This clone was counted a single time. The gene calls are TRBV4-2 and TRBJ2-1, with TRBD1 matching 11 bases. This CDR3 contains 17 residues. The junction had 4 bases not matched to a gene; V was cut back by 0 bases and J by 3 bases. The germline CDR1 and CDR2 sequences are LGHNA and YNFKEQ. CDR3 in amino acids: CASSQEGGQGVYNEQFF. The CDR3 coding sequence is TGTGCCAGCAGCCAAGAAGGGGGACAGGGGGTCTACAATGAGCAGTTCTTC.

This chain joins TRBV6-1 and TRBJ2-3; TRBD1 is a possible D gene (5 bases). Germline-derived CDR1 and CDR2 are MNHNS and SASEGT. The V end was cut by 1 base, the J end by 0 bases, with 8 bases between. CDR3 length: 15 residues. The CDR3 coding sequence is TGTGCCAGCAGTGAAGAGGGGCAGAGCACAGATACGCAGTATTTT. It translates to CASSEEGQSTDTQYF.

The chain links TRBV4-1 to TRBJ2-1; 8 bases fit TRBD1. This CDR3 has 15 amino acids. With 4 bases clipped from V and 5 bases from J, the junction kept 7 bases outside the gene matches. Germline CDR1 MGHRA, CDR2 YSYEKL. The CDR3 sequence is CASSLTDRADNEQFF. DNA for the CDR3: TGCGCCAGCAGCCTGACGGACAGGGCGGACAATGAGCAGTTCTTC.

CDR3: CASQRLQGYNQPQHF. In DNA, the CDR3 is TGTGCCAGCCAGAGATTACAGGGCTACAATCAGCCCCAGCATTTT. This rearrangement joins TRBV19 to TRBJ1-5; possible D gene TRBD1, 6 bases. The CDR3 has 15 residues. The V end lost 9 bases, the J end lost 3 bases, and 18 bases lay between the germline ends. CDR1 is LNHDA, CDR2 SQIVND, per germline (reference sequence).

The chain uses TRBV30 and TRBJ2-3, with 10 bases aligning to TRBD2. This CDR3 spans 13 amino acids. Germline V gives CDR1 GTSNPN, CDR2 SVGIG (reference sequence). Trimming at V came to 7 bases and at J to 4 bases, leaving 5 bases not matched to a gene. The CDR3 DNA reads TGTGCCTCAAGCGGGAGGGCCGCAGATACGCAGTATTTT. Translating it yields CASSGRAADTQYF.

The rearrangement links TRBV9 to TRBJ2-1; 8 bases agree with TRBD2. V lost 4 bases to trimming and J lost 6 bases; unmatched junction nucleotides: 6. From germline, CDR1 is SGDLS and CDR2 YYNGEE. This CDR3 is 14 amino acids long. CDR3 bases: TGTGCCAGCAGCAGTGGAGCGGGGGCCAATGAGCAGTTCTTC. Encoded protein: CASSSGAGANEQFF.

The rearrangement links TRBV10-3 to TRBJ2-3, with TRBD2 matching over 9 bases. The length of the CDR3 is 17 residues. V trimming: 8 bases; J trimming: 1 base; junction bases outside the gene matches: 13. Germline V gene lookup returns CDR1 ENHRY and CDR2 SYGVKD. The DNA of the CDR3 is TGTGCCATCTCGGGCGCTAGCGGGGTGGAGGGCACAGATACGCAGTATTTT. This encodes CAISGASGVEGTDTQYF.

This chain links TRBV9 with TRBJ2-1; perhaps TRBD1 as D (5 bases). This CDR3 has 14 residues. Germline CDR1 and CDR2: SGDLS and YYNGEE. V dropped 0 bases and J dropped 3 bases, with 7 bases sitting between them. CDR3 nucleotide sequence: TGTGCCAGCAGCGTAGAAGGACACTACAATGAGCAGTTCTTC. Translation gives CASSVEGHYNEQFF.

As to this clone: Other DNA sequences from this sample encode an identical CDR3 as well. CDR3 DNA sequence: TGTGCCAGCAGCTTAGGGACAGGTAGGACTGAAGCTTTCTTT. As protein: CASSLGTGRTEAFF. The chain has TRBV7-2 and TRBJ1-1; 7 positions match TRBD1. V shed 1 base and J 5 bases; nucleotides not matched to a gene: 4. Germline CDR1 is SGHTA and CDR2 is FQGNSA. This CDR3 region has 14 residues.